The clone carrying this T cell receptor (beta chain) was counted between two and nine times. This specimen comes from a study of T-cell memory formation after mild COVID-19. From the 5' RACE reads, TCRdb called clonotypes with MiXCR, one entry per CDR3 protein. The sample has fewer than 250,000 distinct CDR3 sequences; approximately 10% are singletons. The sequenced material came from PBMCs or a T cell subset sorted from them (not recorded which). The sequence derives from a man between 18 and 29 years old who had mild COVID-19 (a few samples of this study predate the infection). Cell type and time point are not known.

The CDR3 loop is CSARPPNNSPLHF. DNA for the CDR3: TGCAGTGCTAGACCGCCTAATAATTCACCCCTCCACTTT. The chain uses TRBV20-1 and TRBJ1-6; D is unresolved. The CDR3 consists of 13 residues. Trimming took 2 bases from V and 5 from J, leaving 7 bases between them. CDR1 and CDR2 from the germline V gene are DFQATT and SNEGSKA (reference sequence).